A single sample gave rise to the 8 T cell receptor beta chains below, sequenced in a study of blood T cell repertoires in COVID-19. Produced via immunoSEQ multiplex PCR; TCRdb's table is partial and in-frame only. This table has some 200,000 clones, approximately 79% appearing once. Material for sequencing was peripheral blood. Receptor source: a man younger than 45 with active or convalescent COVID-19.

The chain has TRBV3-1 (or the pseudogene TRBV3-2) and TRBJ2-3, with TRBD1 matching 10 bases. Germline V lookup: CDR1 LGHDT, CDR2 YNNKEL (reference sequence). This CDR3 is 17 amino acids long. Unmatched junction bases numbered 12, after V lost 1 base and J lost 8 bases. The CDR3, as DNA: TGTGCCAGCAGCCAAGCCCCCGGACAGGGGGGGAGTGGTACGCAGTATTTT. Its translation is CASSQAPGQGGSGTQYF.

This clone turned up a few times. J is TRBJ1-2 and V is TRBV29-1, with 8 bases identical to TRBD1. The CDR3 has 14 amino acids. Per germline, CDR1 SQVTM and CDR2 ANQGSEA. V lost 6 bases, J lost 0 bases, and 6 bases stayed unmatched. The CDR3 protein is CSVVGQASNYGYTF. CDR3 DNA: TGCAGCGTGGTGGGACAGGCCTCTAACTATGGCTACACCTTC. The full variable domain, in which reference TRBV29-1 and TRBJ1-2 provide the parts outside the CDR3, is SAVISQKPSRDICQRGTSLTIQCQVDSQVTMMFWYRQQPGQSLTLIATANQGSEATYESGFVIDKFPISRPNLTFSTLTVSNMSPEDSSIYLCSVVGQASNYGYTFGSGTRLTVV.

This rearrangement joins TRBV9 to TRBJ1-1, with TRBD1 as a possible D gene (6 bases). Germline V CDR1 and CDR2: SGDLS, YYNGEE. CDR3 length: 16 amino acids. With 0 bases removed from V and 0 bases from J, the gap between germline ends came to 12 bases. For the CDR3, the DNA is TGTGCCAGCAGCGTAGGTCGGGACACCCTGAACACTGAAGCTTTCTTT. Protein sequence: CASSVGRDTLNTEAFF. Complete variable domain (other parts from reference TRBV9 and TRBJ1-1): DSGVTQTPKHLITATGQRVTLRCSPRSGDLSVYWYQQSLDQGLQFLIQYYNGEERAKGNILERFSAQQFPDLHSELNLSSLELGDSALYFCASSVGRDTLNTEAFFGQGTRLTVV.

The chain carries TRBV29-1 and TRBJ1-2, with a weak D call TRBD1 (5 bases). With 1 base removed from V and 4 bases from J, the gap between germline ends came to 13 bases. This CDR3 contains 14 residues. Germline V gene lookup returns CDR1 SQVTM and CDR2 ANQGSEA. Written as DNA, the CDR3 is TGCAGCGTTGAAGGGGGCACGACGATCTATGGCTACACCTTC. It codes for CSVEGGTTIYGYTF.

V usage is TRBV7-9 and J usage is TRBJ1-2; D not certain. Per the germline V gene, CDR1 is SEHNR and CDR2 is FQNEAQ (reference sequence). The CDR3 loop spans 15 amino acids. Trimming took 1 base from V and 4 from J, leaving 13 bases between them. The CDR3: CASSLEYSPPYGYTF. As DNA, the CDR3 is TGTGCCAGCAGCTTAGAATATTCCCCCCCCTATGGCTACACCTTC.

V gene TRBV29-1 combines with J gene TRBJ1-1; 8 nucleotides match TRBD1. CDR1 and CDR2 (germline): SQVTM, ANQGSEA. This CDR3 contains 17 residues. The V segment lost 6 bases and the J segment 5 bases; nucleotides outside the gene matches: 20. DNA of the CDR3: TGCAGCGTATTCGCACTTAATACAGGACAGGGACTGACTGAAGCTTTCTTT. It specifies CSVFALNTGQGLTEAFF.

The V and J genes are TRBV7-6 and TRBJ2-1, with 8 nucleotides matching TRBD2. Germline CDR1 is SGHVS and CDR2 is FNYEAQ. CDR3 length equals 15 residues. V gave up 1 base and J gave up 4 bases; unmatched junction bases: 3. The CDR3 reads CASSLGTSGYNEQFF. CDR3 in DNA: TGTGCCAGCAGCTTAGGAACTAGCGGTTACAATGAGCAGTTCTTC.

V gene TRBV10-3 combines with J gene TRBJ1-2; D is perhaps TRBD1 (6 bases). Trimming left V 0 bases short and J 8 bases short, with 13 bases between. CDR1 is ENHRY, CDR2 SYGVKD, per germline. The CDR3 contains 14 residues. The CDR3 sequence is CAISESTGRVGYTF. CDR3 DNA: TGTGCCATCAGTGAGTCAACAGGGAGGGTCGGCTACACCTTC.